These T cell receptor beta chains were read from a single sample in a study of Ad26.COV2.S vaccination and SARS-CoV-2 variants. Generated by immunoSEQ multiplex PCR, the TCRdb table keeps only in-frame clones and is missing some. The sample lists 350,000 to 500,000 clones, about 90% occurring once. Specimen: peripheral blood, collected in a trial of Ad26.COV2.S vaccine versus placebo. The receptors shown here come from a person between 18 and 65 years old who received the Ad26.COV2.S COVID-19 vaccine or a placebo. The CDR3 runs from the conserved cysteine through the conserved F or W. A D gene is named only where the DNA matches it firmly. The size entry is marked missing in some rows and otherwise reads once, few, many or a size class.

size: NA
J: TRBJ2-2
D: TRBD2
V: TRBV5-1
length: 15
DNA: TGCGCCAGCAGCTTGCCTAGCGGGAGGGACGGGGAGCTGTTTTTT
CDR3: CASSLPSGRDGELFF

size: NA
J: TRBJ2-5
D: NA
V: TRBV13
length: 15
DNA: TGTGCCAGCAGCTTAACAGCGGTCGACCAAGAGACCCAGTACTTC
CDR3: CASSLTAVDQETQYF

size: NA
J: TRBJ2-2
D: TRBD2
V: TRBV18
length: 16
DNA: TGTGCCAGCTCACCTCAGAGCGGGAATTTGTACGGGGAGCTGTTTTTT
CDR3: CASSPQSGNLYGELFF

size: few
J: TRBJ1-1
D: NA
V: TRBV7-9
length: 14
DNA: TGTGCCAGCAGCTTCCCGGGGAAGAACACTGAAGCTTTCTTT
CDR3: CASSFPGKNTEAFF

size: once
J: TRBJ2-7
D: NA
V: TRBV10-3
length: 16
DNA: TGTGCCATCAGGAAATCAAGCGCCACGAGTACCTACGAGCAGTACTTC
CDR3: CAIRKSSATSTYEQYF

size: NA
J: TRBJ2-5
D: NA
V: TRBV5-4
length: 14
DNA: TGTGCCAGCAGCTTGGACAGGATACAAGAGACCCAGTACTTC
CDR3: CASSLDRIQETQYF

size: NA
J: TRBJ2-1
D: TRBD2
V: TRBV28
length: 15
DNA: TGTGCCAGCAGTTTCCGACTAGCGACCTACAATGAGCAGTTCTTC
CDR3: CASSFRLATYNEQFF

size: once
J: TRBJ2-3
D: TRBD1
V: TRBV5-1
length: 15
DNA: TGCGCCAGCAGCTCGGGGACAGGGGTCGCAGATACGCAGTATTTT
CDR3: CASSSGTGVADTQYF

size: NA
J: TRBJ1-2
D: NA
V: TRBV7-2
length: 15
DNA: TGTGCCAGCAGCTTATATTCGGGGGGAGGCTATGGCTACACCTTC
CDR3: CASSLYSGGGYGYTF

size: NA
J: TRBJ2-7
D: NA
V: TRBV5-5
length: 16
DNA: TGTGCCAGCAGCTTGCGGGACATCTTGGCTTACGGGGAGCAGTACTTC
CDR3: CASSLRDILAYGEQYF

size: NA
J: TRBJ2-1
D: TRBD2
V: TRBV19
length: 18
DNA: TGTGCCAGTAGTAATTATCGACTAGCGGGAGATGACTACAATGAGCAGTTCTTC
CDR3: CASSNYRLAGDDYNEQFF

size: NA
J: TRBJ1-2
D: NA
V: TRBV9
length: 15
DNA: TGTGCCAGCAGCGCCTCGAAGGCCCGCCGCTATGGCTACACCTTC
CDR3: CASSASKARRYGYTF

size: NA
J: TRBJ2-1
D: TRBD2
V: TRBV15
length: 14
DNA: TGTGCCACCAGCAGAGCCGGGACTAGCGATGAGCAGTTCTTC
CDR3: CATSRAGTSDEQFF

size: NA
J: TRBJ2-7
D: NA
V: TRBV2
length: 10
DNA: TGTGCCAGCAGATCATACGAGCAGTACTTC
CDR3: CASRSYEQYF

size: NA
J: TRBJ2-7
D: NA
V: TRBV28
length: 15
DNA: TGTGCCAGCAGTTTGGAAGTGCCTGCTTCCTACGAGCAGTACTTC
CDR3: CASSLEVPASYEQYF

size: NA
J: TRBJ2-6
D: NA
V: TRBV27
length: 19
DNA: TGTGCCAGCAGTTTATCGTGGGCAGGGGTTCTCTCTGGGGCCAACGTCCTGACTTTC
CDR3: CASSLSWAGVLSGANVLTF

size: few
J: TRBJ2-3
D: NA
V: TRBV25-1
length: 14
DNA: TGTGCCAGCAGTGACTCCCCACATACGGATACGCAGTATTTT
CDR3: CASSDSPHTDTQYF

size: NA
J: TRBJ2-7
D: NA
V: TRBV20-1
length: 9
DNA: TGCAGTGCTACCTACGAGCAGTACTTC
CDR3: CSATYEQYF

size: NA
J: TRBJ2-1
D: TRBD1
V: TRBV5-4
length: 14
DNA: TGTGCCAGCAGCTCGCAGGGGGCTTCAAATGAGCAGTTCTTC
CDR3: CASSSQGASNEQFF

size: NA
J: TRBJ1-1
D: NA
V: TRBV4-2
length: 14
DNA: TGTGCCAGCAGCCCCCAGGGTGGGGACACTGAAGCTTTCTTT
CDR3: CASSPQGGDTEAFF

size: NA
J: TRBJ2-1
D: NA
V: TRBV5-6
length: 15
DNA: TGTGCCAGCAGCCTGGGGATCGACTCCTACAATGAGCAGTTCTTC
CDR3: CASSLGIDSYNEQFF

size: NA
J: TRBJ1-5
D: NA
V: TRBV29-1
length: 13
DNA: TGCAGCGTTGCCCCAGGGGCCAATCAGCCCCAGCATTTT
CDR3: CSVAPGANQPQHF

size: NA
J: TRBJ2-7
D: NA
V: TRBV4-1
length: 15
DNA: TGCGCCAGCAGCCAAGTTATAGGGGAAACCTACGAGCAGTACTTC
CDR3: CASSQVIGETYEQYF

size: NA
J: TRBJ2-5
D: TRBD2
V: TRBV11-2
length: 16
DNA: TGTGCCAGCAGCTCCATACTAGCGGGGGGCCAAGAGACCCAGTACTTC
CDR3: CASSSILAGGQETQYF

size: NA
J: TRBJ1-2
D: TRBD1
V: TRBV28
length: 16
DNA: TGTGCCAGCAGTTTCCCGACATTGGGGACAGATTATGGCTACACCTTC
CDR3: CASSFPTLGTDYGYTF

size: NA
J: TRBJ2-1
D: NA
V: TRBV29-1
length: 10
DNA: TGCAGCGTTGAGTCCAATGAGCAGTTCTTC
CDR3: CSVESNEQFF

size: NA
J: TRBJ1-5
D: NA
V: TRBV18
length: 14
DNA: TGTGCCAGCTCACCGGGGGGGGGCGGACAGCCCCAGCATTTT
CDR3: CASSPGGGGQPQHF

size: few
J: TRBJ1-4
D: NA
V: TRBV19
length: 14
DNA: TGTGCCAGTAGTAGGAATAGAGGATCCGAAAAACTGTTTTTT
CDR3: CASSRNRGSEKLFF

size: NA
J: TRBJ2-1
D: TRBD2
V: TRBV5-1
length: 14
DNA: TGCGCCAGCAGCTGGACTAGCGGGAGGGATGAGCAGTTCTTC
CDR3: CASSWTSGRDEQFF